Each of the 32 T cell receptor beta chains below was sequenced from the same sample in a study of technical replicates of blood from a few donors. TCRdb keeps only in-frame clones here, not all; method: immunoSEQ multiplex PCR. The table includes 55,000 to 80,000 clones, approximately 93% detected once. Sequencing was performed on T cells isolated from PBMCs. These TCRs come from a human donor in good health.

In DNA form, the CDR3 reads TGTGCCAGCAGCCCTATGGCTAATGAAAAACTGTTTTTT. Translating it yields CASSPMANEKLFF. The J gene is TRBJ1-4, the V gene TRBV14; no reliable D call. Looked up from germline, CDR1 is SGHDN and CDR2 is FVKESK. The CDR3 extends over 13 amino acids. V lost 4 bases to trimming and J lost 3 bases, with 6 bases between them.

This clone was recorded once. The rearrangement uses TRBV7-9 and TRBJ2-7, with D perhaps matching TRBD2 (6 bases). Germline CDR1 is SEHNR and CDR2 is FQNEAQ (reference sequence). The V end was cut by 5 bases, the J end by 1 base, with 12 bases between. The CDR3 is made up of 14 amino acids. The CDR3 here is CASSQTGDSYEQYF. Written as DNA, the CDR3 is TGTGCCAGCAGCCAGACGGGGGATTCCTACGAGCAGTACTTC.

Here the CDR3 DNA reads TGTGCCTGGATGCGACACTCGAACACCGGGGAGCTGTTTTTT. Its translation: CAWMRHSNTGELFF. The chain couples TRBV30 to TRBJ2-2; D is unclear. CDR1 GTSNPN and CDR2 SVGIG come from the germline V gene (reference sequence). V lost 4 bases, J lost 0 bases, and 9 bases lay in between. This CDR3 region has 14 residues.

The V call is TRBV19, the J call TRBJ1-1; 7 bases map to TRBD1. The CDR3 loop spans 13 amino acids. CDR1 LNHDA and CDR2 SQIVND come from the germline V gene (reference sequence). Trimming took 7 bases from V and 5 from J; bases not matched to a gene: 7. CDR3 coding DNA: TGTGCCAGTACACAGACAGGGAGAACTGAAGCTTTCTTT. This sequence encodes CASTQTGRTEAFF.

This clone was detected once. The CDR3 DNA follows: TGTGCCAGCAGTTCCACGACAGGTGATAACTATGGCTACACCTTC. Protein: CASSSTTGDNYGYTF. The chain joins TRBV6-5 to TRBJ1-2; TRBD1 is a possible D gene (6 bases). The length of the CDR3 is 15 residues. V was clipped by 4 bases and J by 1 base, with 13 bases between them. Per the germline V gene, CDR1 is MNHEY and CDR2 is SVGAGI.

This clone was recorded only once. The sample contains more than one DNA sequence encoding this CDR3. The V and J genes are TRBV25-1 and TRBJ1-5, with a tentative D call TRBD1 (6 bases). Germline loops: CDR1 MGHDK, CDR2 SYGVNS. V lost 4 bases and J lost 7, with 11 bases in between. The CDR3 covers 13 residues. CDR3 sequence (DNA): TGTGCCAGCAGTGGCACAGGGAACCAGCCCCAGCATTTT. This sequence encodes CASSGTGNQPQHF.

The V call is TRBV7-6, the J call TRBJ2-1; 7 nucleotides agree with TRBD2. The CDR3 has 13 residues. Germline loops: CDR1 SGHVS, CDR2 FNYEAQ. V was clipped by 4 bases and J by 4 bases; unmatched bases: 1. The CDR3 region has the DNA TGTGCCAGCAGCTGGACTAGTTACAATGAGCAGTTCTTC. Protein sequence: CASSWTSYNEQFF.

This rearrangement joins TRBV6-6 to TRBJ2-7; D ambiguous. The CDR3 length is 14 residues. V shed 2 bases and J shed 2 bases, with 10 bases lying between them. CDR1 and CDR2 (germline): MNHNY, SVGAGI (reference sequence). The CDR3 loop is CASSYSPAPYEQYF. CDR3 coding DNA: TGTGCCAGCAGTTACAGTCCAGCGCCCTACGAGCAGTACTTC.

This chain joins TRBV7-2 and TRBJ1-2; D unresolved. CDR1 and CDR2 (germline): SGHTA, FQGNSA. This CDR3 comprises 13 residues. V was pared by 1 base and J by 6 bases, with 9 bases between. This CDR3 is CASSLDLVDGYTF. CDR3 DNA: TGTGCCAGCAGCTTAGATCTAGTCGATGGCTACACCTTC.

V usage is TRBV4-1 and J usage is TRBJ1-1, with 7 bases lining up with TRBD1. Germline loops: CDR1 MGHRA, CDR2 YSYEKL. J was trimmed by 7 bases and V by 0 bases; bases with no gene match: 8. This CDR3 region has 15 residues. The CDR3 DNA is TGCGCCAGCAGCCAAGATAAATGGGACAGTATTGAAGCTTTCTTT. This sequence encodes CASSQDKWDSIEAFF.

The gene calls are TRBV27 and TRBJ2-1; tentatively, D is TRBD2 (6 bases). Germline CDR1 is MNHEY and CDR2 is SMNVEV (reference sequence). This CDR3 has 13 residues. The germline V and J ends were trimmed by 4 bases and 3 bases, with 7 bases remaining between them. The CDR3 loop reads CASSSGVYNEQFF. The CDR3 bases are TGTGCCAGCAGTTCGGGGGTCTACAATGAGCAGTTCTTC.

The chain employs TRBV6-1 and TRBJ2-7, with TRBD1 identical over 8 bases. J lost 3 bases, V lost 6 bases, and 10 bases had no gene match. The germline V gene has CDR1 MNHNS and CDR2 SASEGT. The CDR3 extends over 15 amino acids. Here the CDR3 reads CASRPAGQGGYEQYF. For the CDR3, the DNA is TGTGCCAGCAGACCAGCCGGACAGGGTGGCTACGAGCAGTACTTC.

This clone was seen only once. V and J are TRBV4-1 and TRBJ2-7; 7 bases agree with TRBD1. The CDR3 length is 16 residues. V was clipped by 0 bases and J by 6 bases; unmatched bases: 11. Germline V gene lookup returns CDR1 MGHRA and CDR2 YSYEKL. The CDR3 sequence: CASSQDPFGTVGEQYF. The CDR3 DNA reads TGCGCCAGCAGCCAAGACCCCTTCGGGACAGTTGGCGAGCAGTACTTC.

The rearrangement joins TRBV10-1 to TRBJ2-1, with 7 bases that match TRBD2. Per the germline V gene, CDR1 is WNHNN and CDR2 is SYGVQD (reference sequence). The CDR3 is 13 residues long. V dropped 2 bases and J dropped 10; count of bases not matched to a gene: 5. The CDR3 sequence is CASSEGLGHEQFF. The DNA for the CDR3 is TGCGCCAGCAGTGAGGGACTAGGTCACGAGCAGTTCTTC.

This clone occurred once. The V call is TRBV4-1, the J call TRBJ2-1; 10 nucleotides agree with TRBD2. The CDR3 has 17 amino acids. Germline V CDR1 and CDR2: MGHRA, YSYEKL. J was trimmed by 5 bases and V by 4 bases; bases with no gene match: 11. CDR3 sequence reads: CASSRLPGLAEDNEQFF. The CDR3 bases are TGCGCCAGCAGCCGTCTACCCGGACTAGCGGAGGACAATGAGCAGTTCTTC.

This sequence joins TRBV5-1 and TRBJ2-7; TRBD1 aligns across 10 bases. Germline lookup yields CDR1 SGHRS and CDR2 YFSETQ. V trimming: 3 bases; J trimming: 4 bases; junction bases outside the gene matches: 4. CDR3 length equals 14 residues. The CDR3 region is CASSWTGQGYEQYF. Written as DNA, the CDR3 is TGCGCCAGCAGCTGGACGGGACAGGGGTACGAGCAGTACTTC.

Worth noting for this clone: At one end the junction does not follow the germline gene, possibly because of a read error. The rearrangement uses TRBV6-6 and TRBJ2-2; unclear D gene. Germline CDR1 MNHNY, CDR2 SVGAGI (reference sequence). The CDR3 has 15 residues. Written as DNA, the CDR3 is TGTGCCAGCAGTTACCGTTCGGCTAACAGCGGGGAGCTGTTTTTT. Residues: CASSYRSANSGELFF.

V and J are TRBV28 and TRBJ1-2, with D maybe TRBD1 (5 bases). There are 16 residues in the CDR3. Per the germline V gene, CDR1 is MDHEN and CDR2 is SYDVKM. Trimming left V 4 bases short and J 2 bases short, with 17 bases between. In nucleotides, the CDR3 is TGTGCCAGCAGTTCCATGCCGCTGACAGAGAACTATGGCTACACCTTC. This sequence encodes CASSSMPLTENYGYTF.

This chain links TRBV11-1 with TRBJ2-5; D is ambiguous. This CDR3 has 13 residues. Germline V gene sequence: CDR1 SGHAT, CDR2 FQDESV (reference sequence). Trimming took 3 bases from V and 4 from J, leaving 9 bases between them. The CDR3 reads CASSLLTGETQYF. CDR3 nucleotide sequence: TGTGCCAGCAGCTTGTTAACTGGAGAGACCCAGTACTTC.

The J gene is TRBJ2-2, the V gene TRBV15; D call uncertain. This CDR3 is built from 16 residues. Germline V gene sequence: CDR1 LNHNV, CDR2 YYDKDF (reference sequence). Trimming left V 0 bases short and J 0 bases short, with 8 bases between. Written as DNA, the CDR3 is TGTGCCACCAGCAGAGATCGTTTCCCGAACACCGGGGAGCTGTTTTTT. Encoded protein: CATSRDRFPNTGELFF.

Written as DNA, the CDR3 is TGTGCCAGTAGTATCGCTAGTGCAAATGAAAAACTGTTTTTT. This sequence encodes CASSIASANEKLFF. This chain connects TRBV19 to TRBJ1-4; D ambiguous. There are 14 residues in the CDR3. Germline assignment: CDR1 LNHDA and CDR2 SQIVND (reference sequence). Deletions cut 3 bases from V and 5 bases from J, with 10 bases between.

This clone was counted a single time. This chain uses TRBV7-2 with TRBJ1-2; 10 positions agree with TRBD1. Trimming at V came to 7 bases and at J to 4 bases, leaving 6 bases not matched to a gene. Germline assignment: CDR1 SGHTA and CDR2 FQGNSA. The CDR3 covers 14 residues. CDR3 in amino acids: CASIDRGLVYGYTF. The CDR3 DNA sequence: TGTGCCAGCATAGACAGGGGGCTCGTCTATGGCTACACCTTC. The variable domain in full, with the rest retrieved from reference TRBV7-2 and TRBJ1-2, is GAGVSQSPSNKVTEKGKDVELRCDPISGHTALYWYRQSLGQGLEFLIYFQGNSAPDKSGLPSDRFSAERTGGSVSTLTIQRTQQEDSAVYLCASIDRGLVYGYTFGSGTRLTVV.

The chain uses TRBV9 and TRBJ1-2; D call uncertain. CDR1 and CDR2 (germline): SGDLS, YYNGEE. Trimming left V 0 bases short and J 2 bases short, with 11 bases between. This CDR3 contains 15 residues. CDR3 protein: CASSVALDGNYGYTF. The CDR3 DNA follows: TGTGCCAGCAGCGTAGCTCTCGACGGGAACTATGGCTACACCTTC. Full variable domain (missing parts from reference TRBV9 and TRBJ1-2): DSGVTQTPKHLITATGQRVTLRCSPRSGDLSVYWYQQSLDQGLQFLIQYYNGEERAKGNILERFSAQQFPDLHSELNLSSLELGDSALYFCASSVALDGNYGYTFGSGTRLTVV.

This sequence joins TRBV7-9 and TRBJ2-7; TRBD1 matches at 9 bases. V shed 6 bases and J 3 bases; nucleotides not matched to a gene: 12. Germline V gene lookup returns CDR1 SEHNR and CDR2 FQNEAQ (reference sequence). The CDR3 sequence is 16 residues long. The CDR3 DNA reads TGTGCCAGCAGGGGACAGGGATCGGGTTACGGCTACGAGCAGTACTTC. The encoded protein is CASRGQGSGYGYEQYF.

V is TRBV6-4 and J is TRBJ2-2; 9 nucleotides align to TRBD1. The CDR3 sequence is 14 residues long. The V gene end was trimmed by 5 bases and the J gene end by 8 bases; junction bases not matched to a gene: 6. CDR1 and CDR2 from the germline V gene are MRHNA and SNTAGT. The CDR3 region has the DNA TGTGCCAGCAGTAGCACAGGGGGCGCGGGGGAGCTGTTTTTT. Protein product: CASSSTGGAGELFF.

In its sample, this clone was seen once. The J gene is TRBJ2-7, the V gene TRBV27; 7 positions match TRBD1. Germline CDR1 reads MNHEY; CDR2 reads SMNVEV (reference sequence). The CDR3 sequence is 15 residues long. With V trimmed by 2 bases and J by 6 bases, 10 bases remained unmatched. The CDR3 DNA reads as TGTGCCAGCAGTTTAGGCCCGGCAGGGGGAGCCGAGCAGTACTTC. This gives the protein CASSLGPAGGAEQYF.

This chain links TRBV5-1 with TRBJ1-2; a weak D match, TRBD1 (5 bases). In germline, CDR1 is SGHRS, CDR2 YFSETQ. V lost 0 bases and J lost 7, with 13 bases in between. CDR3 length: 14 amino acids. This CDR3 reads CASSLAGGDGGYTF. CDR3 DNA: TGCGCCAGCAGCTTGGCCGGCGGGGACGGTGGCTACACCTTC.

This sequence joins TRBV6-1 and TRBJ1-6; possible D gene TRBD1, 6 bases. Deletions cut 1 base from V and 8 bases from J, with 9 bases between. There are 14 residues in the CDR3. The germline gives CDR1 MNHNS, CDR2 SASEGT. Here the CDR3 DNA reads TGTGCCAGCAGTGAAGGGACAGCGGATTCACCCCTCCACTTT. It encodes CASSEGTADSPLHF.

V usage is TRBV29-1 and J usage is TRBJ1-5, with D maybe TRBD1 (5 bases). The CDR3 is 12 residues long. Germline assignment: CDR1 SQVTM and CDR2 ANQGSEA. Trimming removed 4 bases from V and 3 bases from J, with 7 bases in between. CDR3 sequence reads: CSVVGDNQPQHF. In DNA, the CDR3 is TGCAGCGTTGTAGGGGACAATCAGCCCCAGCATTTT.

The chain uses TRBV5-4 and TRBJ1-2; D is unclear. This CDR3 contains 15 residues. Germline CDR1 and CDR2: SGHNT and YYREEE (reference sequence). The V end was cut by 2 bases, the J end by 1 base, with 12 bases between. For the CDR3, the DNA is TGTGCCAGCAGCTTCCCAACAGAACTTAACTATGGCTACACCTTC. Amino acid sequence: CASSFPTELNYGYTF.

This chain links TRBV4-1 with TRBJ1-2, with 8 bases fitting TRBD1. The CDR3 length is 15 residues. V lost 2 bases, J lost 14 bases, and 16 bases stayed unmatched. Germline-derived CDR1 and CDR2 are MGHRA and YSYEKL. The CDR3, as DNA: TGCGCCAGCAGCCAAAGGAGGACAGGGACCGGTGGGTCGACCTTC. The encoded protein is CASSQRRTGTGGSTF.

J is TRBJ2-2 and V is TRBV12-5; a weak D match, TRBD1 (6 bases). Trimming took 0 bases from V and 4 from J, leaving 15 bases between them. Germline V gives CDR1 LGHNT, CDR2 FRNRAP. The CDR3 loop spans 17 amino acids. The CDR3 reads CASGLVLGQGSTGELFF. Here the CDR3 DNA reads TGTGCTAGTGGTTTGGTATTGGGGCAGGGGAGCACCGGGGAGCTGTTTTTT.